This is a list of T cell receptor beta chains from one sample in a study of control samples from healthy donors and cancer patients. Assay: immunoSEQ multiplex PCR; the TCRdb copy retains only in-frame clones and omits some. The sample lists 150,000 to 200,000 clones; 90% were seen once. Sequencing was done on a sample of blood. These receptors were obtained from a woman aged 50 to 60 in good health. Both conserved end residues are part of each CDR3. A D gene is named only where the DNA matches it firmly. Size tells how often a clone was seen (once, few, many) or the class of an expanded clone, and some rows leave it out.

TRBJ1-3	TRBV5-6	TRBD1	.	CASSWGDRAYSGNTIYF	TGTGCCAGCAGCTGGGGGGACAGGGCTTACTCTGGAAACACCATATATTTT
TRBJ1-3	TRBV5-8	TRBD1	.	CASSRRQGTGNTIYF	TGTGCCAGCAGCCGCCGACAGGGAACTGGAAACACCATATATTTT
TRBJ1-3	TRBV30	.	.	CAWKLQGQAGNTIYF	TGTGCCTGGAAACTTCAGGGACAAGCTGGAAACACCATATATTTT
TRBJ1-6	TRBV11-1	.	.	CASSLAQGWNSPLHF	TGTGCCAGCAGCTTAGCGCAGGGTTGGAATTCACCCCTCCACTTT
TRBJ2-5	TRBV24-1	.	.	CATSGGGGETQYF	TGTGCCACCAGTGGAGGGGGAGGGGAGACCCAGTACTTC
TRBJ2-3	TRBV6-4	.	.	CASSDGVMADTQYF	TGTGCCAGCAGTGACGGGGTGATGGCAGATACGCAGTATTTT
TRBJ2-7	TRBV10-3	TRBD1	.	CAITARQGSEQYF	TGTGCCATCACCGCCCGACAGGGGTCCGAGCAGTACTTC
TRBJ2-1	TRBV7-3	.	.	CASSFGVPNEQFF	TGTGCCAGCAGCTTTGGGGTCCCCAATGAGCAGTTCTTC
TRBJ2-7	TRBV10-1	.	.	CASNRRGREQYF	TGCGCCAGCAATCGGAGGGGGCGGGAGCAGTACTTC
TRBJ1-1	TRBV6-2/TRBV6-3	.	few	CASSYGQGSEAFF	TGTGCCAGCAGTTACGGGCAGGGGAGTGAAGCTTTCTTT
TRBJ1-1	TRBV6-2/TRBV6-3	.	.	CASSYRQYTEAFF	TGTGCCAGCAGTTACCGACAATACACTGAAGCTTTCTTT
TRBJ1-2	TRBV28	.	.	CASSLWKDNYGYTF	TGTGCCAGCAGTTTATGGAAGGACAACTATGGCTACACCTTC
TRBJ1-2	TRBV7-2	.	.	CASSVTPGSGYTF	TGTGCCAGCAGCGTAACCCCAGGGAGCGGCTACACCTTC
TRBJ1-1	TRBV9	.	once	CASSSPREQANTEAFF	TGTGCCAGCAGCTCACCGAGGGAACAGGCCAACACTGAAGCTTTCTTT
TRBJ2-1	TRBV5-1	.	.	CASSKTTLADPPWGEQFF	TGCGCCAGCAGCAAAACGACCCTTGCCGATCCCCCTTGGGGTGAGCAGTTCTTC
TRBJ2-1	TRBV6-1	TRBD2	.	CASKEGGSYNEQFF	TGTGCCAGCAAGGAGGGAGGGTCCTACAATGAGCAGTTCTTC
TRBJ2-3	TRBV7-3	.	.	CASSLTGSNTDTQYF	TGTGCCAGCAGCTTAACGGGGTCCAACACAGATACGCAGTATTTT
TRBJ2-2	TRBV18	.	.	CASSPATGELFF	TGTGCCAGCTCACCGGCCACCGGGGAGCTGTTTTTT
TRBJ2-3	TRBV14	.	once	CASSQAQGTSSTDTQYF	TGTGCCAGCAGCCAAGCCCAGGGAACTTCTAGCACAGATACGCAGTATTTT
TRBJ2-1	TRBV14	.	.	CASSQAPVLGEQFF	TGTGCCAGCAGCCAAGCTCCAGTGTTGGGTGAGCAGTTCTTC
TRBJ2-7	TRBV30	.	.	CAWSWGHTAYEQYF	TGTGCCTGGAGTTGGGGTCACACGGCCTACGAGCAGTACTTC
TRBJ2-3	TRBV28	.	.	CASAGQRSTDTQYF	TGTGCCAGCGCCGGACAGAGGAGCACAGATACGCAGTATTTT
TRBJ2-7	TRBV9	.	.	CASSVMNGYEQYF	TGTGCCAGCAGCGTAATGAACGGCTACGAGCAGTACTTC
TRBJ2-7	TRBV11-2	TRBD2	.	CASSRTSGGAYEQYF	TGTGCCAGCAGTAGAACTAGCGGGGGTGCCTACGAGCAGTACTTC
TRBJ1-5	TRBV24-1	.	.	CATSGPTGNQPQHF	TGTGCCACCAGTGGTCCGACAGGCAATCAGCCCCAGCATTTT
TRBJ2-5	TRBV28	TRBD2	.	CASRSSGGAQETQYF	TGTGCCAGCAGATCTAGCGGGGGGGCTCAGGAGACCCAGTACTTC
TRBJ1-4	TRBV27	TRBD1	.	CASSLYPGQGTATNEKLFF	TGTGCCAGCAGTTTATACCCGGGACAGGGGACTGCAACTAATGAAAAACTGTTTTTT
TRBJ2-2	TRBV3-1/TRBV3-2	TRBD1	.	CASSRQGLETGELFF	TGTGCCAGCAGCCGACAGGGGTTGGAGACCGGGGAGCTGTTTTTT
TRBJ1-2	TRBV29-1	.	.	CSVAGWGNYGYTF	TGCAGCGTTGCGGGGTGGGGAAACTATGGCTACACCTTC
TRBJ2-5	TRBV7-6	.	.	CASSLGDSGSETQYF	TGTGCCAGCAGCCTCGGGGACAGCGGGAGTGAGACCCAGTACTTC
TRBJ2-3	TRBV7-2	TRBD2	.	CASSRLAGGGTDTQYF	TGTGCCAGCAGCAGACTAGCGGGAGGTGGCACAGATACGCAGTATTTT
TRBJ1-1	TRBV9	.	.	CASHTGGDTEAFF	TGTGCCAGCCATACGGGGGGGGACACTGAAGCTTTCTTT
TRBJ1-1	TRBV7-2	.	.	CASSRTVNTEAFF	TGTGCCAGCAGCCGGACGGTGAACACTGAAGCTTTCTTT
TRBJ2-3	TRBV20-1	TRBD2	.	CSASPLAGGPDTQYF	TGCAGTGCTAGTCCTCTAGCGGGAGGGCCGGATACGCAGTATTTT
TRBJ1-2	TRBV4-3	.	.	CASSHTVWATANYGYTF	TGCGCCAGCAGCCATACCGTTTGGGCGACGGCTAACTATGGCTACACCTTC
TRBJ1-2	TRBV6-5	.	.	CASTKGLGYTF	TGTGCCAGCACAAAGGGTCTCGGCTACACCTTC